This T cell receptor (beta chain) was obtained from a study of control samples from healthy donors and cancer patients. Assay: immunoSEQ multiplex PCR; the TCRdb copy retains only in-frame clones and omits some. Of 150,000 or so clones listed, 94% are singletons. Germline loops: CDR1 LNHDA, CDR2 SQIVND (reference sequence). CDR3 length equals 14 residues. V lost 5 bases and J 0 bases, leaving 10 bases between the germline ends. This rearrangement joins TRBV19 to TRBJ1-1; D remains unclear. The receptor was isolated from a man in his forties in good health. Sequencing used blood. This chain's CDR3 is CASSPGPMNTEAFF. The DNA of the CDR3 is TGTGCCAGTAGTCCTGGACCTATGAACACTGAAGCTTTCTTT.